These T cell receptor beta chains were read from a single sample in a study of HIV-infected patients and healthy controls. TCRdb ran MiXCR on the 5' RACE reads and lists one entry per CDR3 protein. The data show thousands of distinct CDR3 sequences, around 8% seen once. The material sequenced was blood, taken during antiretroviral therapy. These receptors were taken from an adult with HIV infection. Both conserved end residues are part of each CDR3. The D gene is left open where the match is weak. For some rows the clone size is stated as once, few or many, or as a class when expanded; others skip it.

D	V	J	size	DNA	CDR3
-	TRBV7-9	TRBJ1-2	medium-sized	TGTGCCAGCAGCTTAGTTGGGGAGGCGGACTATGGCTACACCTTC	CASSLVGEADYGYTF
-	TRBV27	TRBJ2-1	many	TGTGCCAGCAGACATGGAGGTAGGGGTGTCTCCTACAATGAGCAGTTCTTC	CASRHGGRGVSYNEQFF
-	TRBV7-8	TRBJ2-1	medium-sized	TGTGCCAGCAGCTCCCGCCTTGACTCCTACAATGAGCAGTTCTTC	CASSSRLDSYNEQFF
TRBD1	TRBV15	TRBJ1-1	many	TGTGCCACCAGCAGAGGTGGCAGGGGGGAAACTGAAGCTTTCTTT	CATSRGGRGETEAFF
-	TRBV7-3	TRBJ2-1	many	TGTGCCAGCAGCTTCTCCGGGACTGAGCAGTTCTTC	CASSFSGTEQFF
-	TRBV4-1	TRBJ2-1	medium-sized	TGCGCCAGCAGCCAAGATCCGGGCCGGAGGGGGAATGAGCAGTTCTTC	CASSQDPGRRGNEQFF
-	TRBV9	TRBJ2-7	medium-sized	TGTGCCAGCAGCGTAGACGAGGGGCGACCGTACGAGCAGTACTTC	CASSVDEGRPYEQYF
-	TRBV7-2	TRBJ1-2	medium-sized	TGTGCCAGCAGTACCTACTCAGGCTACACCTTC	CASSTYSGYTF
-	TRBV6-5	TRBJ2-1	many	TGTGCCAGCAGTCGGCGGAGAGACAGCTGGTTCTTC	CASSRRRDSWFF
-	TRBV4-1	TRBJ2-2	medium-sized	TGCGCCAGCAGCTACGGAGAGCACACCGGGGAGCTGTTTTTT	CASSYGEHTGELFF
-	TRBV6-5	TRBJ1-2	medium-sized	TGTGCCAGCAGTTACTCGTCAGGGGACTATGGCTACACCTTC	CASSYSSGDYGYTF
-	TRBV29-1	TRBJ2-5	medium-sized	TGCAGCGTCCCAGAGACAGTGCAAGAGACCCAGTACTTC	CSVPETVQETQYF
-	TRBV6-5	TRBJ2-5	medium-sized	TGTGCCAGCAGTGTGCCGGGACCACAAGAGACCCAGTACTTC	CASSVPGPQETQYF
TRBD2	TRBV20-1	TRBJ2-2	large	TGCAGTGCCAAGAGCGGGGGGGCACACACCGGGGAGCTGTTTTTT	CSAKSGGAHTGELFF
-	TRBV6-2/TRBV6-3	TRBJ2-1	many	TGTGCCAGCAGTTACTCGGACTCGACACCGGGTGGCCCCTACAATGAGCAGTTCTTC	CASSYSDSTPGGPYNEQFF
-	TRBV19	TRBJ1-1	medium-sized	TGTGCCAGTAGCTCCATGGGACATGGGACCACTGAAGCTTTCTTT	CASSSMGHGTTEAFF
TRBD2	TRBV19	TRBJ2-7	many	TGTGCCAGTAGTACGCAACTAGCGGGGGGAACCTACGAGCAGTACTTC	CASSTQLAGGTYEQYF
TRBD1	TRBV6-5	TRBJ2-7	many	TGTGCCACCCGGACAGGGGCAACCTACGAGCAGTACTTC	CATRTGATYEQYF
-	TRBV4-3	TRBJ1-5	many	TGCGCCAGCAGCCAAGTTCGGGGTTCCAATCAGCCCCAGCATTTT	CASSQVRGSNQPQHF
-	TRBV7-2	TRBJ2-2	many	TGTGCCAGCAGCTTACGCAACACCGGGGAGCTGTTTTTT	CASSLRNTGELFF
-	TRBV10-3	TRBJ1-1	-	TGTGCCATCAGTGAGTCGAGTAGTAAGGCTGAAGCTTTCTTT	CAISESSSKAEAFF
-	TRBV28	TRBJ1-2	medium-sized	TGTGCCAGCAGTTTATCGGGGGCGCATGGCTACACCTTC	CASSLSGAHGYTF
-	TRBV2	TRBJ2-1	medium-sized	TGTGCCAGCAGTGACAACCGCTATAGGCCAATCGGTGAGCAGTTCTTC	CASSDNRYRPIGEQFF
-	TRBV7-2	TRBJ2-1	many	TGTGCCAGCAGAATGTCGGGGGCCCACAATGAGCAGTTCTTC	CASRMSGAHNEQFF
-	TRBV24-1	TRBJ1-1	-	TGTGCCACCAGTGTTCTGGGGGAGGATACTGAAGCTTTCTTT	CATSVLGEDTEAFF
-	TRBV10-3	TRBJ2-1	many	TGTGCCACCAGGGGAGGAGATTACAATGAGCAGTTCTTC	CATRGGDYNEQFF
TRBD1	TRBV29-1	TRBJ1-4	medium-sized	TGCAGCGTCTACTCAGGGGGCGGTGAAAAACTGTTTTTT	CSVYSGGGEKLFF
-	TRBV11-1	TRBJ2-7	many	TGTGCCAGCAGCTTGGAGGGCCACGAGCAGTACTTC	CASSLEGHEQYF
-	TRBV12-3/TRBV12-4	TRBJ1-5	-	TGTGCCAGCAGTTTCGGCAGGGGAGGTAAGCCCCAGCATTTT	CASSFGRGGKPQHF
-	TRBV5-6	TRBJ2-5	medium-sized	TGTGCCAGCAGCTTCTGGGCTCAAGAGACCCAGTACTTC	CASSFWAQETQYF
-	TRBV4-3	TRBJ1-3	few	TGCGCCAGCAGCCAAGAGTTGCTGCTCTCTGGAAACACCATATATTTT	CASSQELLLSGNTIYF
TRBD1	TRBV3-1	TRBJ1-1	medium-sized	TGTGCCAGCACTCCGAACACAGGGGTTAGCACTGAAGCTTTCTTT	CASTPNTGVSTEAFF
TRBD1	TRBV6-1	TRBJ2-3	many	TGTGCCAGCATACCAGGGGGCGCGTCTGATACGCAGTATTTT	CASIPGGASDTQYF
TRBD2	TRBV3-1	TRBJ2-5	few	TGTGCCAGCAGCCAAGAACCCAGCGGGGGCGAAGAGACCCAGTACTTC	CASSQEPSGGEETQYF
-	TRBV30	TRBJ2-1	medium-sized	TGTGCCTGGAAATCTAAAAGCTTGAGCTCCTACAATGAGCAGTTCTTC	CAWKSKSLSSYNEQFF
-	TRBV3-1	TRBJ1-1	few	TGTGCCAGCAGCCAAGATTATAGGGTTGGTAGCGGCACTGAAGCTTTCTTT	CASSQDYRVGSGTEAFF
-	TRBV3-1	TRBJ1-6	-	TGTGCCAGCAGCCACAGGGACCGGAATTCACCCCTCCACTTT	CASSHRDRNSPLHF
-	TRBV7-9	TRBJ2-1	many	TGTGCCAGCAGCACGACAGCTGAGCAGTTCTTC	CASSTTAEQFF
-	TRBV10-3	TRBJ1-6	-	TGTGCCATCAGTGAGTCCAGAGACAGGCCCGGGGGGAATTCACCCCTCCACTTT	CAISESRDRPGGNSPLHF
-	TRBV20-1	TRBJ2-7	few	TGCAGTGCCGAGGGAAACTACGAGCAGTACTTC	CSAEGNYEQYF
-	TRBV19	TRBJ2-7	many	TGTGCCAGTAGTATCTCGGGGAAGCCCTACGAGCAGTACTTC	CASSISGKPYEQYF
-	TRBV9	TRBJ2-3	few	TGTGCCAGCAGCGTAGAGACCCGCACAGATACGCAGTATTTT	CASSVETRTDTQYF